These 32 T cell receptor beta chains came from one sample sequenced in a study of beta chain features in type 1 diabetes. The investigators reverse transcribed all of the isolated RNA, so they sequenced expressed TCRB transcripts. Assay: immunoSEQ multiplex PCR; the TCRdb copy retains only in-frame clones and omits some. The top ten hold around 0.7% of the sample, which has 110,000 to 150,000 clones, about 8.7% seen once. The sample comprised central memory CD4+ T cells from blood. The source of these receptors is a man younger than 30 in good health.

In DNA, the CDR3 is TGTGCCAGCAGTTACCTCGACAGGGAACAGCCCCAGCATTTT. Translation: CASSYLDREQPQHF. The rearrangement joins TRBV6-6 to TRBJ1-5; 7 bases match TRBD1. The CDR3 extends over 14 amino acids. The germline V gene has CDR1 MNHNY and CDR2 SVGAGI (reference sequence). V was pared by 2 bases and J by 7 bases, with 5 bases of the junction left unmatched.

The V and J genes are TRBV7-3 and TRBJ2-1, with a weak D call TRBD2 (5 bases). Germline values: CDR1 SGHTA, CDR2 FQGTGA. This CDR3 comprises 14 residues. V lost 2 bases and J 8 bases, leaving 13 bases between the germline ends. The CDR3 loop is CASSLGPARDEQFF. CDR3 in DNA: TGTGCCAGCAGCTTAGGACCCGCGAGGGATGAGCAGTTCTTC.

The chain is built from TRBV19 and TRBJ2-4; 11 nucleotides agree with TRBD2. Germline V lookup: CDR1 LNHDA, CDR2 SQIVND (reference sequence). V was clipped by 5 bases and J by 0 bases; unmatched bases: 9. CDR3 length: 18 residues. The CDR3: CASSRTSGFTLAKNIQYF. The CDR3 nucleotides read TGTGCCAGTAGTCGGACTAGCGGGTTCACCCTAGCCAAAAACATTCAGTACTTC.

The CDR3 is CASIEGLAAYEQYF. In DNA, the CDR3 is TGTGCCAGCATTGAGGGACTAGCGGCCTACGAGCAGTACTTC. The chain joins TRBV2 to TRBJ2-7; TRBD2 matches 11 bases. The CDR3 loop spans 14 amino acids. Trimming took 7 bases from V and 2 from J; bases not matched to a gene: 4. Germline V gives CDR1 SNHLY, CDR2 FYNNEI.

The chain's CDR3 is CASSHGEYNSPLHF. CDR3 bases: TGCGCCAGCAGCCATGGAGAGTATAATTCACCCCTCCACTTT. V and J are TRBV4-3 and TRBJ1-6, with unresolved D. The CDR3 has 14 residues. V lost 3 bases and J 4 bases, leaving 7 bases between the germline ends. The germline CDR1 and CDR2 sequences are LGHNA and YSLEER.

This sequence joins TRBV30 and TRBJ2-1, with 10 bases identical to TRBD1. With 2 bases clipped from V and 5 bases from J, the junction kept 6 bases outside the gene matches. Germline loops: CDR1 GTSNPN, CDR2 SVGIG (reference sequence). There are 15 residues in the CDR3. This chain's CDR3 is CAWSPGTGANNEQFF. The CDR3 DNA reads TGTGCCTGGAGTCCCGGGACAGGGGCAAACAATGAGCAGTTCTTC.

The DNA for the CDR3 is TGTGCCAGCAGCTCCATTACCGACAGGGGGGCCACTGAAGCTTTCTTT. This codes for CASSSITDRGATEAFF. J is TRBJ1-1 and V is TRBV5-6; TRBD1 matches at 9 bases. After removal of 3 bases from V and 4 bases from J, the junction contained 10 bases not matched to a gene. Looked up from germline, CDR1 is SGHDT and CDR2 is YYEEEE. This CDR3 has 16 residues.

The chain is built from TRBV19 and TRBJ2-5; D not certain. The CDR3 totals 13 residues. With 8 bases removed from V and 1 base from J, the gap between germline ends came to 11 bases. Germline V gene sequence: CDR1 LNHDA, CDR2 SQIVND (reference sequence). The CDR3 bases are TGTGCCAGTTCCCGACAAACCCAAGAGACCCAGTACTTC. Amino acids: CASSRQTQETQYF.

In its sample, this clone was seen many times. V is TRBV9 and J is TRBJ2-5, with D possibly matching TRBD2 (5 bases). V was cut by 4 bases and J by 5 bases, with 18 bases left in between. This CDR3 region has 15 residues. Per the germline V gene, CDR1 is SGDLS and CDR2 is YYNGEE. As DNA, the CDR3 is TGTGCCAGCAGCATTTTGGGCGCTTGGGAGGAGACCCAGTACTTC. Amino acid sequence: CASSILGAWEETQYF.

The chain couples TRBV5-6 to TRBJ2-7, with D tentatively TRBD2 (7 bases). Trimming stripped 6 bases from V and 6 bases from J, with 19 bases between. CDR3 length equals 14 residues. Germline values: CDR1 SGHDT, CDR2 YYEEEE. The CDR3 DNA is TGTGCCAGCATCCTAGGGGGGGCGCTTGGCGAGCAGTACTTC. Protein product: CASILGGALGEQYF.

The chain couples TRBV2 to TRBJ1-6; 7 positions match TRBD1. This CDR3 is 16 amino acids long. V lost 6 bases, J lost 3 bases, and 8 bases stayed unmatched. The V gene's germline CDR1 is SNHLY and CDR2 FYNNEI. The CDR3 region is CASRSRDSDYNSPLHF. DNA of the CDR3: TGTGCCAGCAGATCCCGGGACAGTGACTATAATTCACCCCTCCACTTT.

The rearrangement uses TRBV28 and TRBJ2-1; 9 nucleotides match TRBD1. V was pared by 5 bases and J by 7 bases, with 6 bases of the junction left unmatched. The CDR3 totals 14 residues. CDR1 and CDR2 from the germline V gene are MDHEN and SYDVKM. The CDR3 protein is CASSTGQGRNEQFF. As DNA, the CDR3 is TGTGCCAGCAGTACAGGACAGGGGAGGAATGAGCAGTTCTTC.

This clone was detected only a few times. V and J are TRBV7-2 and TRBJ1-2; 7 nucleotides line up with TRBD1. The CDR3 loop spans 14 amino acids. J lost 7 bases, V lost 4 bases, and 9 bases had no gene match. CDR1 and CDR2 from the germline V gene are SGHTA and FQGNSA. The CDR3 DNA reads as TGTGCCAGCAGCTATAACCAGGGGGAGACTGGCTACACCTTC. It encodes CASSYNQGETGYTF.

This clone was counted between two and nine times. J is TRBJ2-5 and V is TRBV7-8; TRBD1 is a possible D gene (6 bases). From germline, CDR1 is SGHVS and CDR2 FQNEAQ. The CDR3 spans 14 residues. V lost 5 bases, J lost 2 bases, and 12 bases lay in between. This CDR3 reads CASSPGVNQETQYF. The CDR3 nucleotides are TGTGCCAGCAGCCCAGGGGTTAATCAAGAGACCCAGTACTTC.

This clone was seen only a few times. The chain employs TRBV28 and TRBJ1-2, with 8 nucleotides matching TRBD1. This CDR3 region has 15 residues. V lost 5 bases to trimming and J lost 8 bases; unmatched junction nucleotides: 13. Germline loops: CDR1 MDHEN, CDR2 SYDVKM. In DNA, the CDR3 is TGTGCCAGCAGTGAACCCGGACAGGGTTTAAAGGGCTACACCTTC. This gives the protein CASSEPGQGLKGYTF.

There are a few counts of this clone. CDR3 nucleotide sequence: TGTGCCAGCTCAAGAGGACAGGGGACCGGGGAGCTGTTTTTT. Translation gives CASSRGQGTGELFF. The rearrangement uses TRBV7-6 and TRBJ2-2; 9 positions match TRBD1. The CDR3 has 14 residues. The trim removed 8 bases at V and 5 bases at J, leaving 6 bases unmatched. Looked up from germline, CDR1 is SGHVS and CDR2 is FNYEAQ.

Ten or more counts support this clone. This chain links TRBV4-3 with TRBJ2-1; 10 nucleotides align to TRBD2. This CDR3 is 15 amino acids long. From germline, CDR1 is LGHNA and CDR2 YSLEER. The J segment lost 8 bases and the V segment lost 2 bases, leaving 6 bases of the junction unmatched. The CDR3 sequence: CASSQRPSGGYEQFF. DNA of the CDR3: TGCGCCAGCAGCCAACGGCCTAGCGGGGGTTATGAGCAGTTCTTC.

This clone has ten or more counts. The chain carries TRBV10-3 and TRBJ1-2; D unclear. Trimming took 3 bases from V and 5 from J, leaving 16 bases between them. Germline V gene sequence: CDR1 ENHRY, CDR2 SYGVKD. This CDR3 has 15 residues. CDR3 amino acids: CAISDPVAGGYGYTF. The DNA of the CDR3 is TGTGCCATCAGTGATCCCGTGGCAGGAGGTTATGGCTACACCTTC.

Concerning this clone: Other nucleotide sequences from this sample produce the same CDR3. This sequence joins TRBV4-1 and TRBJ2-7; possibly TRBD1 for D (6 bases). Trimming left V 1 base short and J 3 bases short, with 10 bases between. The CDR3 loop spans 14 amino acids. From germline, CDR1 is MGHRA and CDR2 YSYEKL. The CDR3 DNA reads as TGCGCCAGCAGCCAAGGCCAGGGGAACTACGAGCAGTACTTC. This sequence encodes CASSQGQGNYEQYF.

This clone was counted only a few times. V gene TRBV5-1 combines with J gene TRBJ2-1; 9 bases agree with TRBD1. After removal of 3 bases from V and 1 base from J, the junction contained 5 bases not matched to a gene. Germline V lookup: CDR1 SGHRS, CDR2 YFSETQ. There are 16 residues in the CDR3. The CDR3, as DNA: TGCGCCAGCAGCTCTACAGGGGGCAATTCCTACAATGAGCAGTTCTTC. Its protein is CASSSTGGNSYNEQFF. The variable domain in full, with the rest retrieved from reference TRBV5-1 and TRBJ2-1, is KAGVTQTPRYLIKTRGQQVTLSCSPISGHRSVSWYQQTPGQGLQFLFEYFSETQRNKGNFPGRFSGRQFSNSRSEMNVSTLELGDSALYLCASSSTGGNSYNEQFFGPGTRLTVL.

The chain links TRBV5-8 to TRBJ2-3; weak D call: TRBD1 (5 bases). The length of the CDR3 is 14 residues. With 3 bases removed from V and 3 bases from J, the gap between germline ends came to 11 bases. The germline CDR1 and CDR2 sequences are SGHTS and YDEGEE. The CDR3 nucleotides read TGTGCCAGCAGCTCCTCAGGGTGGACAGATACGCAGTATTTT. Translated: CASSSSGWTDTQYF. The full variable domain, rest sourced from reference TRBV5-8 and TRBJ2-3, is EAGVTQSPTHLIKTRGQQATLRCSPISGHTSVYWYQQALGLGLQFLLWYDEGEERNRGNFPPRFSGRQFPNYSSELNVNALELEDSALYLCASSSSGWTDTQYFGPGTRLTVL.

There are a few counts of this clone. CDR3 residues: CASSLVPLTGELFF. Here the CDR3 DNA reads TGTGCCAGCAGCTTAGTCCCCCTAACCGGGGAGCTGTTTTTT. The chain uses TRBV11-2 and TRBJ2-2, with D uncertain. CDR3 length: 14 amino acids. CDR1 SGHAT and CDR2 FQNNGV come from the germline V gene. The V end lost 1 base, the J end lost 5 bases, and 8 bases lay between the germline ends. The variable domain in full, completed from reference TRBV11-2 and TRBJ2-2, reads EAGVAQSPRYKIIEKRQSVAFWCNPISGHATLYWYQQILGQGPKLLIQFQNNGVVDDSQLPKDRFSAERLKGVDSTLKIQPAKLEDSAVYLCASSLVPLTGELFFGEGSRLTVL.

The chain links TRBV11-2 to TRBJ1-1, with D maybe TRBD1 (6 bases). CDR3 length: 13 amino acids. V was cut by 3 bases and J by 5 bases, with 10 bases left in between. Germline CDR1 is SGHAT and CDR2 is FQNNGV. DNA of the CDR3: TGTGCCAGCAGCTTTGTGGGGGCGACTGAAGCTTTCTTT. Amino acid sequence: CASSFVGATEAFF.

The chain is built from TRBV5-1 and TRBJ2-2, with D perhaps TRBD1 (5 bases). V was clipped by 4 bases and J by 6 bases, with 13 bases between them. The CDR3 spans 14 residues. In germline, CDR1 is SGHRS, CDR2 YFSETQ. CDR3 sequence: CASSPMTVSGELFF. The CDR3 coding sequence is TGCGCCAGCAGCCCAATGACAGTTTCCGGGGAGCTGTTTTTT.

The table lists this clone with a few counts. The J gene is TRBJ2-6, the V gene TRBV9, with D unclear. The germline gives CDR1 SGDLS, CDR2 YYNGEE. V shed 0 bases and J shed 10 bases, with 11 bases lying between them. This CDR3 has 14 amino acids. CDR3 DNA sequence: TGTGCCAGCAGCGTAGCTGCGCCCCGGAACGTCCTGACTTTC. It is translated as CASSVAAPRNVLTF.

The chain links TRBV6-5 to TRBJ1-2, with no clear D. This CDR3 has 15 amino acids. Trimming took off 4 bases at V and 1 base at J, with 13 bases between the two ends. Germline lookup yields CDR1 MNHEY and CDR2 SVGAGI. CDR3 DNA sequence: TGTGCCAGCAGTTCCTTTCGGGGAGTTAACTATGGCTACACCTTC. This sequence encodes CASSSFRGVNYGYTF.

CDR3 sequence reads: CASSLGQNEQYF. The CDR3 DNA sequence: TGTGCCAGCTCACTCGGACAGAACGAGCAGTACTTC. The rearrangement uses TRBV18 and TRBJ2-7; TRBD1 is a possible D gene (6 bases). Deletions cut 4 bases from V and 5 bases from J, with 9 bases between. The CDR3 spans 12 residues. Germline values: CDR1 KGHSH, CDR2 LQKENI.

This clone came up a few times. V is TRBV5-1 and J is TRBJ2-3; 11 nucleotides align to TRBD2. The CDR3 extends over 16 amino acids. Looked up from germline, CDR1 is SGHRS and CDR2 is YFSETQ. V lost 0 bases, J lost 6 bases, and 6 bases stayed unmatched. The chain's CDR3 is CASSLAGTSGSDTQYF. CDR3 DNA: TGCGCCAGCAGCTTGGCCGGGACTAGCGGTTCCGATACGCAGTATTTT.

In regard to this clone: Other DNA sequences in the same sample also yield this CDR3. The CDR3 DNA reads as TGTGCCAGCAGCGTAACTAGCGGTTACAATGAGCAGTTCTTC. Translating it yields CASSVTSGYNEQFF. The V call is TRBV9, the J call TRBJ2-1; 8 bases agree with TRBD2. Trimming removed 1 base from V and 4 bases from J; junction bases left unmatched: 1. The CDR3 spans 14 residues. Germline V lookup: CDR1 SGDLS, CDR2 YYNGEE.

The genes are TRBV7-8 and TRBJ1-2, with TRBD1 identical over 7 bases. After removal of 3 bases from V and 4 bases from J, the junction contained 11 bases not matched to a gene. Germline CDR1 is SGHVS and CDR2 is FQNEAQ. This CDR3 contains 16 residues. CDR3 in amino acids: CASSLLPGQNPYGYTF. CDR3 DNA sequence: TGTGCCAGCAGCTTGCTACCGGGACAGAACCCCTATGGCTACACCTTC.

The chain recombines TRBV7-3 with TRBJ1-5; maybe TRBD1 (5 bases). Germline CDR1 SGHTA, CDR2 FQGTGA. Trimming removed 5 bases at V and 9 bases at J, with 11 bases between. This CDR3 comprises 12 residues. The CDR3 DNA sequence: TGTGCCAGCAGCCCAGGGTCTCGGCCCCAGCATTTT. Translated, it gives CASSPGSRPQHF.

The rearrangement joins TRBV6-5 to TRBJ1-1; D may be TRBD1 (5 bases). The CDR3 has 12 residues. Germline V gene data show CDR1 as MNHEY and CDR2 as SVGAGI. The V and J ends lost 5 bases and 5 bases respectively, with 9 bases between them. The CDR3 bases are TGTGCCAGCAGTGCCAGACAGACTGAAGCTTTCTTT. Its translation is CASSARQTEAFF.